The sequence of this TCR beta chain was determined in a study of blood T cells in healthy people across ages. The study's findings and limits: CMV status of donors was not determined, possibly confounding expanded clonotype changes.

It was with a sample-barcoded 5' primer and a J-beta primer mix that a second PCR of about 6 to 12 cycles was run. Each cDNA molecule, via a template-switch adaptor with 12 random nucleotides, was tagged. MiXCR, applied by TCRdb to the 5' RACE reads, yields one record per CDR3 protein. Here the sample spans about 640,000 distinct CDR3 sequences, under 65% being singletons. Extracted total RNA amounted to at least 5.5 micrograms for each sample. On this clonotype itself: The target antigen is unknown.

Material for sequencing was blood. The sequence was collected from a man in his fifties or sixties in good health.

The CDR3 coding sequence is TGTGCCAGCAGCCCGACGTCGGTGAATTCACCCCTCCACTTT. Residues: CASSPTSVNSPLHF. This chain uses TRBV7-9 with TRBJ1-6; the D is unclear. This CDR3 has 14 amino acids. Germline CDR1 reads SEHNR; CDR2 reads FQNEAQ (reference sequence). The V end was cut by 5 bases, the J end by 7 bases, with 12 bases between.